The 26 T cell receptor beta chains below come from one sample, sequenced in a study of blood T cell repertoires in COVID-19 (dated by TCRdb to about 2020). The library came from the immunoSEQ multiplex PCR assay. Held by TCRdb, this immuneACCESS table contains in-frame sequences only and omits some clones. Under half of the omission traces to an unresolved V gene where checked; the cause of the rest is unknown. Recorded for this sample are under 200,000 clones; around 88% of them occurred a single time. The ten largest clones represent 4.5% to 6.5% of the sample. Sequenced: PBMCs or T cells enriched from blood (not recorded which). The receptors were gathered from a man in his forties or fifties with acute COVID-19.

The chain links TRBV3-1 (or the pseudogene TRBV3-2) to TRBJ1-1; 7 nucleotides agree with TRBD1. The CDR3 consists of 16 residues. V gave up 1 base and J gave up 1 base; unmatched junction bases: 6. Germline V gene sequence: CDR1 LGHDT, CDR2 YNNKEL (reference sequence). The CDR3: CASSQGCQGENTEAFF. For the CDR3, the DNA is TGTGCCAGCAGCCAAGGTTGTCAGGGGGAGAACACTGAAGCTTTCTTT.

J is TRBJ2-1 and V is TRBV4-2; tentatively, D is TRBD2 (6 bases). Germline V gene lookup returns CDR1 LGHNA and CDR2 YNFKEQ. V lost 3 bases and J lost 2, with 20 bases in between. The CDR3 extends over 18 amino acids. This CDR3 reads CASSQSMSMGEAYNEQFF. The CDR3 DNA is TGTGCCAGCAGCCAGTCTATGAGTATGGGGGAGGCCTACAATGAGCAGTTCTTC.

This chain links TRBV30 with TRBJ2-1, with D uncertain. Germline loops: CDR1 GTSNPN, CDR2 SVGIG (reference sequence). Trimming removed 5 bases from V and 9 bases from J, with 23 bases in between. The CDR3 totals 15 residues. The CDR3 loop reads CAWGVLASNIGEQFF. The CDR3 DNA follows: TGTGCCTGGGGGGTTCTCGCTAGTAATATAGGTGAGCAGTTCTTC. Combining the CDR3 with reference TRBV30 and TRBJ2-1 gives the whole variable domain SQTIHQWPATLVQPVGSPLSLECTVEGTSNPNLYWYRQAAGRGLQLLFYSVGIGQISSEVPQNLSASRPQDRQFILSSKKLLLSDSGFYLCAWGVLASNIGEQFFGPGTRLTVL.

This chain connects TRBV7-9 to TRBJ2-5; 8 bases agree with TRBD1. The CDR3 contains 15 residues. Germline V CDR1 and CDR2: SEHNR, FQNEAQ (reference sequence). V lost 4 bases, J lost 5 bases, and 9 bases stayed unmatched. CDR3 nucleotides: TGTGCCAGCAGCTCCACGACAGGGGAGGCGGAGACCCAGTACTTC. The encoded protein is CASSSTTGEAETQYF.

The chain employs TRBV2 and TRBJ2-1; D is perhaps TRBD1 (6 bases). Deletions cut 7 bases from V and 2 bases from J, with 9 bases between. Germline assignment: CDR1 SNHLY and CDR2 FYNNEI. The CDR3 is 13 residues long. The DNA of the CDR3 is TGTGCCAGCACAGGGGTGGCCTACAATGAGCAGTTCTTC. It encodes CASTGVAYNEQFF.

V and J are TRBV6-2 or TRBV6-3 and TRBJ1-5; 8 bases match TRBD1. The CDR3 is made up of 14 amino acids. CDR1 is MNHEY, CDR2 SVGEGT, per germline. J gave up 7 bases and V 4 bases, and 6 bases lay outside the gene matches. CDR3 region: CASSSGGISQPQHF. CDR3 sequence (DNA): TGTGCCAGCAGTTCAGGGGGCATTAGCCAGCCCCAGCATTTT.

The CDR3 DNA is TGTGCCACCAGCAGAGATAATAGTCAGCCCCAGCATTTT. Amino acids: CATSRDNSQPQHF. The J gene is TRBJ1-5, the V gene TRBV15; no definite D call. Germline V gives CDR1 LNHNV, CDR2 YYDKDF (reference sequence). This CDR3 comprises 13 residues. Deletions cut 0 bases from V and 6 bases from J, with 6 bases between.

This clone was seen just once. Within the sample, other DNA sequences also encode this same CDR3. The chain recombines TRBV5-1 with TRBJ2-2; 7 nucleotides match TRBD1. The CDR3 is made up of 13 amino acids. From germline, CDR1 is SGHRS and CDR2 YFSETQ. J gave up 5 bases and V 2 bases, and 0 bases lay outside the gene matches. CDR3 DNA: TGCGCCAGCAGCTTACAGGGGACCGGGGAGCTGTTTTTT. This encodes CASSLQGTGELFF.

This clone has a single count. V usage is TRBV10-3 and J usage is TRBJ1-5; D remains ambiguous. The V gene's germline CDR1 is ENHRY and CDR2 SYGVKD. The CDR3 has 15 amino acids. V was pared by 5 bases and J by 1 base, with 12 bases between. This chain's CDR3 is CAISNGGRSNQPQHF. DNA of the CDR3: TGTGCCATCAGTAACGGAGGGAGGAGCAATCAGCCCCAGCATTTT.

The CDR3 protein is CASILDSRSTEAFF. The CDR3 DNA reads TGTGCCAGCATCCTAGACAGTCGGAGCACTGAAGCTTTCTTT. This chain uses TRBV6-5 with TRBJ1-1; possibly TRBD1 for D (5 bases). The V gene's germline CDR1 is MNHEY and CDR2 SVGAGI. The CDR3 sequence is 14 residues long. V lost 7 bases and J 4 bases, leaving 16 bases between the germline ends.

The table lists this clone with a count of one. The rearrangement links TRBV5-1 to TRBJ1-1; 7 bases align to TRBD1. Trimming removed 2 bases from V and 4 bases from J; junction bases left unmatched: 5. This CDR3 comprises 14 residues. The V gene's germline CDR1 is SGHRS and CDR2 YFSETQ. The CDR3 DNA reads as TGCGCCAGCAGCTTTAGGGGGCTGGGCACTGAAGCTTTCTTT. This gives the protein CASSFRGLGTEAFF.

The rearrangement uses TRBV30 and TRBJ1-2; the D gene is possibly TRBD1 (6 bases). Germline lookup yields CDR1 GTSNPN and CDR2 SVGIG (reference sequence). The CDR3 runs to 13 residues. The V end was cut by 1 base, the J end by 7 bases, with 13 bases between. CDR3 loop: CAWSAGGGGGYTF. The CDR3 nucleotides are TGTGCCTGGAGTGCGGGGGGCGGAGGTGGCTACACCTTC.

The sample holds a few counts of this clone. The chain joins TRBV30 to TRBJ1-2, with D uncertain. Germline V gives CDR1 GTSNPN, CDR2 SVGIG (reference sequence). The CDR3 totals 12 residues. Trimming removed 7 bases at V and 8 bases at J, with 17 bases between. CDR3 region: CAFPGGRSGYTF. CDR3 in DNA: TGTGCCTTCCCGGGAGGGCGATCCGGCTACACCTTC. Drawing the rest from reference TRBV30 and TRBJ1-2, the complete variable domain is SQTIHQWPATLVQPVGSPLSLECTVEGTSNPNLYWYRQAAGRGLQLLFYSVGIGQISSEVPQNLSASRPQDRQFILSSKKLLLSDSGFYLCAFPGGRSGYTFGSGTRLTVV.

The chain recombines TRBV2 with TRBJ1-2; TRBD1 aligns across 8 bases. V was clipped by 7 bases and J by 4 bases; unmatched bases: 8. The germline V gene has CDR1 SNHLY and CDR2 FYNNEI. The CDR3 length is 14 residues. The CDR3 here is CASTWDRQTYGYTF. The DNA of the CDR3 is TGTGCCAGCACTTGGGACAGGCAAACCTATGGCTACACCTTC.

In its sample, this clone was seen a few times. The chain recombines TRBV5-1 with TRBJ1-3; D not resolved. The germline V gene has CDR1 SGHRS and CDR2 YFSETQ. The CDR3 covers 16 residues. V was cut by 4 bases and J by 1 base, with 15 bases left in between. The CDR3 DNA reads as TGCGCCAGCAGCATTAAGCCGGTGGAGTCTGGAAACACCATATATTTT. Translation gives CASSIKPVESGNTIYF.

The chain recombines TRBV19 with TRBJ1-2; TRBD1 matches at 9 bases. Per germline, CDR1 LNHDA and CDR2 SQIVND (reference sequence). The V segment lost 6 bases and the J segment 8 bases; nucleotides outside the gene matches: 10. The CDR3 has 14 residues. The CDR3 region is CASSDTGGERGYTF. Written as DNA, the CDR3 is TGTGCCAGTAGCGATACAGGGGGCGAGCGAGGCTACACCTTC.

The J gene is TRBJ1-5, the V gene TRBV7-9, with D uncertain. Trimming took 2 bases from V and 7 from J, leaving 6 bases between them. The CDR3 is 12 amino acids. The V gene's germline CDR1 is SEHNR and CDR2 FQNEAQ (reference sequence). The CDR3 loop is CASSLMGQPQHF. Written as DNA, the CDR3 is TGTGCCAGCAGCTTAATGGGCCAGCCCCAGCATTTT.

The chain uses TRBV9 and TRBJ2-1, with 9 bases that match TRBD2. The ends lost 0 bases at V and 2 bases at J; junction bases unmatched: 3. This CDR3 has 16 residues. The germline gives CDR1 SGDLS, CDR2 YYNGEE. The DNA of the CDR3 is TGTGCCAGCAGCGTAGGGGCTAGCGGGACCTACAATGAGCAGTTCTTC. Translating it yields CASSVGASGTYNEQFF. The whole variable domain, remainder taken from reference TRBV9 and TRBJ2-1, is DSGVTQTPKHLITATGQRVTLRCSPRSGDLSVYWYQQSLDQGLQFLIQYYNGEERAKGNILERFSAQQFPDLHSELNLSSLELGDSALYFCASSVGASGTYNEQFFGPGTRLTVL.

The chain joins TRBV2 to TRBJ2-3, with 8 bases that match TRBD1. The CDR3 is 14 residues long. V was pared by 5 bases and J by 4 bases, with 5 bases of the junction left unmatched. Per germline, CDR1 SNHLY and CDR2 FYNNEI. The CDR3 loop reads CASSLLTGADTQYF. In DNA form, the CDR3 reads TGTGCCAGCAGTCTCCTGACAGGGGCAGATACGCAGTATTTT.

This clone was counted a few times. J is TRBJ1-5 and V is TRBV15; TRBD1 is a possible D gene (6 bases). In germline, CDR1 is LNHNV, CDR2 YYDKDF (reference sequence). The CDR3 covers 13 residues. The germline V and J ends were trimmed by 0 bases and 11 bases, with 11 bases remaining between them. The CDR3 DNA is TGTGCCACCAGCAGAGACCGGACAGTCTCCCAGCATTTT. Its translation is CATSRDRTVSQHF.

CDR3 amino acids: CASGLVFNRMGTGELFF. CDR3 nucleotides: TGTGCTAGTGGTTTGGTATTCAACAGGATGGGAACCGGGGAGCTGTTTTTT. J is TRBJ2-2 and V is TRBV12-5; perhaps TRBD1 as D (5 bases). CDR1 and CDR2 from the germline V gene are LGHNT and FRNRAP. Between the trimmed V and J ends, which lost 0 bases and 5 bases, there was a span of 16 bases. This CDR3 is 17 amino acids long.

This chain uses TRBV30 with TRBJ1-5, with TRBD1 matching over 8 bases. The germline CDR1 and CDR2 sequences are GTSNPN and SVGIG (reference sequence). The CDR3 is made up of 16 amino acids. The ends lost 0 bases at V and 4 bases at J; junction bases unmatched: 8. DNA for the CDR3: TGTGCCTGGAGTGTACCGACAGGGGCGGGGAATCAGCCCCAGCATTTT. Translating it yields CAWSVPTGAGNQPQHF.

The chain has TRBV25-1 and TRBJ2-1, with 10 bases aligning to TRBD2. This CDR3 spans 16 amino acids. The V and J ends lost 2 bases and 8 bases, in that order; junction bases with no gene match: 9. Germline V gene data show CDR1 as MGHDK and CDR2 as SYGVNS. The CDR3 DNA is TGTGCCAGCAGTGAACATCTAGCGGGAGCTTTCGATGAGCAGTTCTTC. Translation gives CASSEHLAGAFDEQFF. The full variable domain, in which reference TRBV25-1 and TRBJ2-1 provide the parts outside the CDR3, is EADIYQTPRYLVIGTGKKITLECSQTMGHDKMYWYQQDPGMELHLIHYSYGVNSTEKGDLSSESTVSRIRTEHFPLTLESARPSHTSQYLCASSEHLAGAFDEQFFGPGTRLTVL.

The chain combines TRBV29-1 with TRBJ2-1; the D gene is possibly TRBD1 (5 bases). This CDR3 has 12 amino acids. Germline CDR1 and CDR2: SQVTM and ANQGSEA. Trimming removed 5 bases from V and 8 bases from J, with 13 bases in between. Here the CDR3 DNA reads TGCAGCGTTTATAAGGACACCGATGAGCAGTTCTTC. Its protein product is CSVYKDTDEQFF.

The gene calls are TRBV6-4 and TRBJ2-3, with TRBD1 matching 10 bases. This CDR3 comprises 15 residues. The J segment lost 1 base and the V segment lost 6 bases, leaving 4 bases of the junction unmatched. The germline gives CDR1 MRHNA, CDR2 SNTAGT. CDR3 sequence (DNA): TGTGCCAGCAGAGCCGGGACAGGGGGCACAGATACGCAGTATTTT. This gives the protein CASRAGTGGTDTQYF.

The J gene is TRBJ2-5, the V gene TRBV25-1, with D perhaps TRBD2 (5 bases). The CDR3 has 12 residues. Germline V lookup: CDR1 MGHDK, CDR2 SYGVNS. Deletions cut 6 bases from V and 4 bases from J, with 9 bases between. CDR3 region: CASSGGPETQYF. As DNA, the CDR3 is TGTGCCAGCAGCGGAGGCCCAGAGACCCAGTACTTC.